The 27 T cell receptor beta chains below all came from one sample that was sequenced in a study of identifying expanded T cells in peripheral blood (dated by TCRdb to between 2018 and 2021). The library was obtained by the immunoSEQ multiplex PCR assay. In TCRdb, the immuneACCESS table is reduced to in-frame sequences with V and J assigned. These tables do not hold every clone; where another copy was compared, an unresolved V gene accounts for under half, and the others remain unexplained. In this sample the table shows about 74,000 clones, roughly 86% of which occur a single time. The biggest ten clones account for 18% of the sample. Sequencing was performed on blood. The receptors were sampled from a person aged 18 to 70 in good health.

This clone came up once. This chain connects TRBV11-3 to TRBJ2-7; 7 bases match TRBD1. Per germline, CDR1 SGHNT and CDR2 YENEEA. J lost 2 bases, V lost 5 bases, and 9 bases had no gene match. The CDR3 contains 15 residues. Here the CDR3 DNA reads TGTGCCAGCAGCGATGGGACAGTCTCTACCTACGAGCAGTACTTC. Residues: CASSDGTVSTYEQYF.

V usage is TRBV6-5 and J usage is TRBJ2-3, with a possible D match to TRBD2 (6 bases). V dropped 2 bases and J dropped 0 bases, with 9 bases sitting between them. This CDR3 contains 15 residues. Germline V CDR1 and CDR2: MNHEY, SVGAGI. CDR3 bases: TGTGCCAGCAGTTACGGGGGAGGAAGCACAGATACGCAGTATTTT. It codes for CASSYGGGSTDTQYF.

About this clone: The junction does not match germline at one end; this may be a read error. The rearrangement uses TRBV25-1 and TRBJ2-7; 13 bases line up with TRBD2. CDR3 size: 14 residues. Germline-derived CDR1 and CDR2 are MGHDK and SYGVNS. The CDR3 loop reads CASSGLAGGYGQYF. The CDR3 nucleotides read TGTGCCAGCAGTGGACTAGCGGGAGGCTACGGGCAGTACTTC.

This rearrangement joins TRBV30 to TRBJ2-1; D is undetermined. Germline V gene data show CDR1 as GTSNPN and CDR2 as SVGIG (reference sequence). Between the trimmed V and J ends, which lost 5 bases and 4 bases, there was a span of 15 bases. The CDR3 runs 14 residues. As DNA, the CDR3 is TGTGCCTGGGCCGGCCCCCCTCTTTACAATGAGCAGTTCTTC. It encodes CAWAGPPLYNEQFF. Together with reference TRBV30 and TRBJ2-1, the CDR3 gives the full variable domain: SQTIHQWPATLVQPVGSPLSLECTVEGTSNPNLYWYRQAAGRGLQLLFYSVGIGQISSEVPQNLSASRPQDRQFILSSKKLLLSDSGFYLCAWAGPPLYNEQFFGPGTRLTVL.

Only a few counts were recorded for this clone. The chain employs TRBV6-5 and TRBJ2-5; TRBD2 might be the D (6 bases). CDR3 length equals 14 residues. Germline assignment: CDR1 MNHEY and CDR2 SVGAGI. The germline V and J ends were trimmed by 3 bases and 3 bases, with 11 bases remaining between them. Here the CDR3 DNA reads TGTGCCAGCAGTTATACGGGAGATGAAGAGACCCAGTACTTC. This encodes CASSYTGDEETQYF.

V is TRBV15 and J is TRBJ2-1; TRBD2 agrees at 8 bases. Germline V gene lookup returns CDR1 LNHNV and CDR2 YYDKDF (reference sequence). Trimming at V came to 4 bases and at J to 9 bases, leaving 11 bases not matched to a gene. This CDR3 is built from 15 residues. The CDR3, as DNA: TGTGCCACCAGCACACTAGCGGAGGGTGGTGGTGAGCAGTTCTTC. Translated: CATSTLAEGGGEQFF.

A single count supports this clone. V usage is TRBV5-1 and J usage is TRBJ2-1; maybe TRBD2 (5 bases). V dropped 4 bases and J dropped 9 bases, with 20 bases sitting between them. The germline gives CDR1 SGHRS, CDR2 YFSETQ. CDR3 length equals 15 residues. CDR3 nucleotide sequence: TGCGCCAGCAGCGCGGACGGATCAAAAACTAGTGAGCAGTTCTTC. Translating gives CASSADGSKTSEQFF.

J is TRBJ2-3 and V is TRBV7-8; D uncertain. The CDR3 is made up of 14 amino acids. The V and J ends lost 4 bases and 2 bases respectively, with 10 bases between them. Germline V gene lookup returns CDR1 SGHVS and CDR2 FQNEAQ. The CDR3 reads CASSSLAVTDTQYF. The CDR3 DNA follows: TGTGCCAGCAGCTCCTTGGCCGTCACAGATACGCAGTATTTT.

V usage is TRBV6-6 and J usage is TRBJ2-5; 8 bases fit TRBD1. Trimming took 7 bases from V and 3 from J; bases not matched to a gene: 13. CDR1 and CDR2 from the germline V gene are MNHNY and SVGAGI (reference sequence). The CDR3 has 16 residues. The CDR3 loop is CASTPRGTGYKETQYF. CDR3 bases: TGTGCCAGCACCCCGAGGGGGACAGGATACAAAGAGACCCAGTACTTC.

This clone was seen a few times. V is TRBV2 and J is TRBJ2-3, with 14 bases fitting TRBD2. V lost 6 bases and J lost 0; bases outside the gene matches: 8. Per germline, CDR1 SNHLY and CDR2 FYNNEI. The CDR3 is made up of 18 amino acids. CDR3 DNA: TGTGCCAGCAGGGGGGGACTAGCGGGAGTTCTGAGCACAGATACGCAGTATTTT. This sequence encodes CASRGGLAGVLSTDTQYF.

In DNA form, the CDR3 reads TGTGCCAGCAGTTTTTCAGGGGGAGATGGCTACACCTTC. This sequence encodes CASSFSGGDGYTF. The J gene is TRBJ1-2, the V gene TRBV27; 7 bases fit TRBD1. CDR1 is MNHEY and CDR2 is SMNVEV in the germline V gene (reference sequence). The V segment lost 3 bases and the J segment 6 bases; nucleotides outside the gene matches: 4. This CDR3 contains 13 residues.

The rearrangement links TRBV7-3 to TRBJ2-2; 11 bases match TRBD2. Looked up from germline, CDR1 is SGHTA and CDR2 is FQGTGA. CDR3 length: 17 residues. V was pared by 0 bases and J by 5 bases, with 5 bases of the junction left unmatched. The CDR3 region is CASSLTSGRAGTGELFF. CDR3 DNA sequence: TGTGCCAGCAGCTTAACTAGCGGGAGGGCAGGGACCGGGGAGCTGTTTTTT. Full variable domain (rest looked up from reference TRBV7-3 and TRBJ2-2): GAGVSQTPSNKVTEKGKYVELRCDPISGHTALYWYRQSLGQGPEFLIYFQGTGAADDSGLPNDRFFAVRPEGSVSTLKIQRTERGDSAVYLCASSLTSGRAGTGELFFGEGSRLTVL.

V gene TRBV9 combines with J gene TRBJ2-2, with D unclear. Trimming removed 4 bases from V and 7 bases from J, with 23 bases in between. Germline V lookup: CDR1 SGDLS, CDR2 YYNGEE. The CDR3 covers 17 residues. In nucleotides, the CDR3 is TGTGCCAGCAGCCGACGCTACTTATCCCCGGCGAGCGGGGAGCTGTTTTTT. Protein sequence: CASSRRYLSPASGELFF.

This rearrangement joins TRBV7-6 to TRBJ1-5; weak D call: TRBD1 (6 bases). V lost 5 bases, J lost 5 bases, and 16 bases lay in between. Germline CDR1 is SGHVS and CDR2 is FNYEAQ. The CDR3 runs 15 residues. In DNA form, the CDR3 reads TGTGCCAGCAGCAAAATCTCGGGGGCTGATCAGCCCCAGCATTTT. It codes for CASSKISGADQPQHF.

V and J are TRBV18 and TRBJ1-4; TRBD1 might be the D (5 bases). This CDR3 region has 13 residues. Trimming removed 3 bases at V and 5 bases at J, with 7 bases between. Germline V lookup: CDR1 KGHSH, CDR2 LQKENI. CDR3 DNA sequence: TGTGCCAGCTCACCGGGGGGAAATGAAAAACTGTTTTTT. It codes for CASSPGGNEKLFF. The full variable domain, with the rest looked up from reference TRBV18 and TRBJ1-4, is NAGVMQNPRHLVRRRGQEARLRCSPMKGHSHVYWYRQLPEEGLKFMVYLQKENIIDESGMPKERFSAEFPKEGPSILRIQQVVRGDSAAYFCASSPGGNEKLFFGSGTQLSVL.

The chain carries TRBV30 and TRBJ2-2; D possibly corresponds to TRBD2 (6 bases). V lost 3 bases, J lost 6 bases, and 20 bases lay in between. Germline-derived CDR1 and CDR2 are GTSNPN and SVGIG (reference sequence). The CDR3 contains 16 residues. In nucleotides, the CDR3 is TGTGCCTGGAGCGGGGGACTTCTCTCCAACTCCGGGGAGCTGTTTTTT. Protein: CAWSGGLLSNSGELFF.

V is TRBV9 and J is TRBJ2-3, with 10 nucleotides matching TRBD2. The germline CDR1 and CDR2 sequences are SGDLS and YYNGEE. The CDR3 loop spans 18 amino acids. V lost 0 bases to trimming and J lost 2 bases; unmatched junction nucleotides: 9. The CDR3 reads CASSVAPFLAGATDTQYF. The CDR3 nucleotides read TGTGCCAGCAGCGTAGCCCCCTTTCTAGCGGGGGCCACAGATACGCAGTATTTT.

This clone was detected only once. This chain joins TRBV6-6 and TRBJ2-7, with 12 bases fitting TRBD2. V shed 6 bases, J shed 3 bases, and the junction held 9 bases outside the gene matches. Germline CDR1 MNHNY, CDR2 SVGAGI (reference sequence). The CDR3 has 16 residues. The CDR3 protein is CASRPLAGGPGYEQYF. The CDR3 coding sequence is TGTGCCAGCAGACCTCTAGCGGGAGGGCCCGGCTACGAGCAGTACTTC.

This chain links TRBV19 with TRBJ2-5; D is unclear. Trimming removed 1 base at V and 4 bases at J, with 10 bases between. CDR3 length: 14 amino acids. Germline CDR1 is LNHDA and CDR2 is SQIVND (reference sequence). CDR3 sequence (DNA): TGTGCCAGTAGTATAGTCGGGCAGCTAGAGACCCAGTACTTC. This encodes CASSIVGQLETQYF. Drawing the rest from reference TRBV19 and TRBJ2-5, the complete variable domain is DGGITQSPKYLFRKEGQNVTLSCEQNLNHDAMYWYRQDPGQGLRLIYYSQIVNDFQKGDIAEGYSVSREKKESFPLTVTSAQKNPTAFYLCASSIVGQLETQYFGPGTRLLVL.

The chain employs TRBV6-6 and TRBJ2-3; D gene ambiguous. V lost 0 bases and J lost 5, with 3 bases in between. This CDR3 comprises 12 residues. The germline V gene has CDR1 MNHNY and CDR2 SVGAGI (reference sequence). The CDR3 bases are TGTGCCAGCAGTTACTCCGGAGATACGCAGTATTTT. It yields the protein CASSYSGDTQYF.

The chain employs TRBV11-3 and TRBJ2-1; a weak D match, TRBD2 (5 bases). Germline-derived CDR1 and CDR2 are SGHNT and YENEEA. V dropped 4 bases and J dropped 6 bases, with 13 bases sitting between them. The CDR3 has 14 amino acids. This chain's CDR3 is CASSSRVGPNEQFF. The CDR3 DNA follows: TGTGCCAGCAGCTCGAGGGTAGGACCCAATGAGCAGTTCTTC.

The V gene is TRBV5-5, the J gene TRBJ2-7, with 9 bases aligning to TRBD1. This CDR3 has 14 residues. V was pared by 4 bases and J by 5 bases, with 7 bases of the junction left unmatched. The germline V gene has CDR1 SGHKS and CDR2 YYEKEE (reference sequence). CDR3 loop: CASSQRTGEDEQYF. In DNA form, the CDR3 reads TGTGCCAGCAGCCAGCGGACAGGGGAGGACGAGCAGTACTTC.

V usage is TRBV29-1 and J usage is TRBJ1-2, with D possibly matching TRBD1 (6 bases). The germline V and J ends were trimmed by 2 bases and 4 bases, with 20 bases remaining between them. Looked up from germline, CDR1 is SQVTM and CDR2 is ANQGSEA. The CDR3 is 16 amino acids. The CDR3 loop is CSVERRGGSEVYGYTF. DNA for the CDR3: TGCAGCGTTGAAAGGAGGGGGGGGTCAGAGGTCTATGGCTACACCTTC. Variable domain in full (rest from reference TRBV29-1 and TRBJ1-2): SAVISQKPSRDICQRGTSLTIQCQVDSQVTMMFWYRQQPGQSLTLIATANQGSEATYESGFVIDKFPISRPNLTFSTLTVSNMSPEDSSIYLCSVERRGGSEVYGYTFGSGTRLTVV.

The gene calls are TRBV19 and TRBJ2-1, with a weak D call TRBD2 (6 bases). Trimming stripped 4 bases from V and 10 bases from J, with 14 bases between. The CDR3 totals 13 residues. Germline V gene lookup returns CDR1 LNHDA and CDR2 SQIVND (reference sequence). The CDR3 DNA reads TGTGCCAGTAGTAGGGTAGCGGAAACCGAGCAGTTCTTC. It codes for CASSRVAETEQFF.

The rearrangement links TRBV19 to TRBJ2-5, with 7 positions matching TRBD1. Germline V gene data show CDR1 as LNHDA and CDR2 as SQIVND (reference sequence). The junction had 2 bases not matched to a gene; V was cut back by 3 bases and J by 1 base. There are 14 residues in the CDR3. The CDR3 loop is CASSIGDSQETQYF. CDR3 DNA: TGTGCCAGTAGTATTGGGGACAGCCAAGAGACCCAGTACTTC.

The chain recombines TRBV7-9 with TRBJ2-7; TRBD2 matches 16 bases. J was trimmed by 4 bases and V by 10 bases; bases with no gene match: 10. CDR3 length equals 16 residues. The V gene's germline CDR1 is SEHNR and CDR2 FQNEAQ (reference sequence). This CDR3 reads CAISGTSGRAWYEQYF. DNA for the CDR3: TGTGCCATCTCCGGGACTAGCGGGAGGGCCTGGTACGAGCAGTACTTC.

This rearrangement joins TRBV19 to TRBJ1-5; D is uncertain. This CDR3 region has 13 residues. The V end lost 6 bases, the J end lost 6 bases, and 12 bases lay between the germline ends. From germline, CDR1 is LNHDA and CDR2 SQIVND (reference sequence). The CDR3 sequence: CASSESVGQPQHF. The CDR3 nucleotides read TGTGCCAGTAGCGAATCGGTTGGTCAGCCCCAGCATTTT.